The following is a T cell receptor (beta chain) sequence with its context. The antigen is not known. Method: immunoSEQ multiplex PCR; TCRdb's copy keeps in-frame clones and lacks some. The data show more than 450 clones, roughly 87% seen once. This entry is derived from a study of chemoradiotherapy in HPV16-positive cancers. Study-level findings and limits: Non-HPV-specific T cells did not expand in tumors during treatment, whereas candidate HPV-specific clones and E7-related motifs did. Only two HPV16-positive patients supplied the functional HPV-specificity definition. In HPV16-positive patients, HPV-responsive T-cell expansion tracked better recurrence-free survival.

The CDR3 sequence is 12 residues long. Deletions cut 0 bases from V and 8 bases from J, with 8 bases between. From germline, CDR1 is GTSNPN and CDR2 SVGIG (reference sequence). This sequence joins TRBV30 and TRBJ2-1, with no clear D. The source is a human donor with HPV-associated anogenital cancer. The source material was tumor tissue, sampled from a patient who underwent chemoradiotherapy. The CDR3 loop is CAWSVNWDEQFF. CDR3 in DNA: TGTGCCTGGAGTGTGAACTGGGATGAGCAGTTCTTC.